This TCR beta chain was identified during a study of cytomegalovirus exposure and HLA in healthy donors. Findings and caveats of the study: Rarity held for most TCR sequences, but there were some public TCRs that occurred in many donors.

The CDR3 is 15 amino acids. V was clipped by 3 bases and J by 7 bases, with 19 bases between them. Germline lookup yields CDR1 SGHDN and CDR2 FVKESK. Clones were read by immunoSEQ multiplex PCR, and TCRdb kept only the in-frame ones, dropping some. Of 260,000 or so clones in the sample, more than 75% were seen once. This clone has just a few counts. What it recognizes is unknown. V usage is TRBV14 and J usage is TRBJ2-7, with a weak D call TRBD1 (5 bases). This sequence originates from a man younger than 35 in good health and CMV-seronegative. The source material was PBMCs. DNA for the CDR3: TGTGCCAGCAGCCAGACACAGGTCCTCATCGGGGAGCAGTACTTC. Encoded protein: CASSQTQVLIGEQYF.